The 28 T cell receptor beta chains presented below share a single source sample, sequenced in a study of T-cell reconstitution after alpha-beta-depleted transplantation in children. A TCRbeta library incorporating unique molecular identifiers was prepared. One entry per CDR3 protein, called by TCRdb with MiXCR from the PCR reads. Of more than 300,000 distinct CDR3 sequences detected, 15% to 20% appear once; the ten largest clones hold around 38%. The sample in question was PBMCs, mostly from graft donor cells, obtained 360 days after TCRalphabeta/CD19-depleted stem cell transplant. Every receptor here comes from a male patient aged 2-9 years who had a stem cell transplant for acute lymphoblastic leukemia, so the T cells may come from the graft donor.

This clonotype was observed many times. The chain links TRBV6-2 or TRBV6-3 to TRBJ2-7; 11 nucleotides align to TRBD2. The CDR3 spans 16 residues. The germline V gene encodes CDR1 MNHEY and CDR2 SVGEGT. V lost 2 bases to trimming and J lost 2 bases; unmatched junction nucleotides: 5. The CDR3 region is CASSYTEGLAAYEQYF. CDR3 in DNA: TGTGCCAGCAGTTACACAGAGGGACTAGCGGCCTACGAGCAGTACTTC.

This clonotype appeared a few times. This chain links TRBV24-1 with TRBJ2-5; 7 bases align to TRBD1. Germline CDR1 and CDR2: KGHDR and SFDVKD. Trimming removed 2 bases from V and 5 bases from J; junction bases left unmatched: 7. This CDR3 contains 15 residues. CDR3 loop: CATSDSVRGRETQYF. The CDR3 DNA sequence: TGTGCCACCAGTGATTCCGTGAGGGGGCGCGAGACCCAGTACTTC.

The chain is built from TRBV19 and TRBJ2-7, with a weak D call TRBD1 (6 bases). The length of the CDR3 is 16 residues. CDR1 is LNHDA, CDR2 SQIVND, per germline (reference sequence). V lost 5 bases and J 5 bases, leaving 22 bases between the germline ends. The CDR3 here is CASSQRDRQASHEQYF. DNA for the CDR3: TGTGCCAGTAGTCAAAGGGACCGACAGGCTTCGCACGAGCAGTACTTC.

This clonotype showed up many times. The gene calls are TRBV12-3 or TRBV12-4 and TRBJ2-3; weak D call: TRBD1 (7 bases). V lost 5 bases to trimming and J lost 5 bases, with 23 bases between them. The CDR3 spans 17 residues. The CDR3, as DNA: TGTGCCAGCAGTAACGTACCCGCAGGGGGGAGAAGAGATACGCAGTATTTT. Protein: CASSNVPAGGRRDTQYF.

This clonotype was recorded at least ten times. The chain has TRBV18 and TRBJ2-2; 7 positions agree with TRBD1. V lost 2 bases and J lost 6; bases outside the gene matches: 3. Germline V CDR1 and CDR2: KGHSH, LQKENI. The CDR3 is 14 amino acids. DNA for the CDR3: TGTGCCAGCTCACCAACACAGGGGCCCGGGGAGCTGTTTTTT. It yields the protein CASSPTQGPGELFF.

This clonotype was detected ten times or more. The chain couples TRBV6-2 or TRBV6-3 to TRBJ2-7, with D uncertain. V gave up 5 bases and J gave up 3 bases, with 14 bases separating them. The CDR3 sequence is 14 residues long. CDR1 is MNHEY and CDR2 is SVGEGT in the germline V gene. Here the CDR3 reads CASSDLRAIYEQYF. The CDR3 DNA is TGTGCCAGCAGTGACTTACGCGCTATCTACGAGCAGTACTTC.

This clonotype turned up a few times. This chain uses TRBV10-3 with TRBJ2-7; possible D gene TRBD2, 6 bases. Between the trimmed V and J ends, which lost 6 bases and 1 base, there was a span of 13 bases. The CDR3 is made up of 14 amino acids. Germline V gives CDR1 ENHRY, CDR2 SYGVKD. In DNA form, the CDR3 reads TGTGCCATCAGCCCTGGACTAACATCCTACGAGCAGTACTTC. This translates into CAISPGLTSYEQYF.

The chain carries TRBV9 and TRBJ2-5, with D possibly TRBD1 on 6 matching bases. V lost 3 bases and J 5 bases, leaving 14 bases between the germline ends. The CDR3 covers 14 residues. Germline V gene lookup returns CDR1 SGDLS and CDR2 YYNGEE. CDR3 residues: CASSARGQVETQYF. The CDR3 coding sequence is TGTGCCAGCAGCGCCAGGGGCCAGGTGGAGACCCAGTACTTC.

This clonotype was observed a few times. The rearrangement links TRBV7-8 to TRBJ1-6; a possible D gene is TRBD1 (5 bases). Germline V CDR1 and CDR2: SGHVS, FQNEAQ. V dropped 1 base and J dropped 9 bases, with 10 bases sitting between them. CDR3 length: 14 amino acids. The chain's CDR3 is CASSLVGTPSPLHF. The CDR3 DNA sequence: TGTGCCAGCAGCTTAGTGGGGACTCCTTCACCCCTCCACTTT. Full variable domain (outside the CDR3, taken from reference TRBV7-8 and TRBJ1-6): GAGVSQSPRYKVAKRGQDVALRCDPISGHVSLFWYQQALGQGPEFLTYFQNEAQLDKSGLPSDRFFAERPEGSVSTLKIQRTQQEDSAVYLCASSLVGTPSPLHFGNGTRLTVT.

This clonotype was seen many times. CDR3 region: CASSQVGGVTGELFF. The CDR3 bases are TGCGCCAGCAGCCAAGTTGGAGGGGTTACCGGGGAGCTGTTTTTT. This sequence joins TRBV4-1 and TRBJ2-2; TRBD2 might be the D (6 bases). This CDR3 region has 15 residues. V lost 1 base and J 5 bases, leaving 11 bases between the germline ends. Germline V gives CDR1 MGHRA, CDR2 YSYEKL.

The chain couples TRBV24-1 to TRBJ2-1, with 7 bases that match TRBD1. The CDR3 is made up of 15 amino acids. The V and J ends lost 4 bases and 0 bases, in that order; junction bases with no gene match: 2. Germline assignment: CDR1 KGHDR and CDR2 SFDVKD. The CDR3 region is CATSEDRSSYNEQFF. The DNA for the CDR3 is TGTGCCACCAGTGAGGACAGGAGCTCCTACAATGAGCAGTTCTTC.

V gene TRBV12-3 or TRBV12-4 combines with J gene TRBJ2-3; 7 bases are shared with TRBD2. V was pared by 1 base and J by 0 bases, with 13 bases of the junction left unmatched. CDR3 length: 19 residues. The CDR3 nucleotides are TGTGCCAGCAGTTTAGAGGGTCTCGCGTGGGAGGGCAGCACAGATACGCAGTATTTT. Translation: CASSLEGLAWEGSTDTQYF.

The V and J genes are TRBV13 and TRBJ2-7; D is ambiguous. Per germline, CDR1 PRHDT and CDR2 FYEKMQ (reference sequence). The CDR3 totals 16 residues. V was pared by 7 bases and J by 0 bases, with 19 bases between. The CDR3 DNA follows: TGTGCCAGCACCCATTCCGAACTCCCGAGCTCCTACGAGCAGTACTTC. As protein: CASTHSELPSSYEQYF. The full variable domain, completed using reference TRBV13 and TRBJ2-7, is AAGVIQSPRHLIKEKRETATLKCYPIPRHDTVYWYQQGPGQDPQFLISFYEKMQSDKGSIPDRFSAQQFSDYHSELNMSSLELGDSALYFCASTHSELPSSYEQYFGPGTRLTVT.

The sample holds a few counts of this clonotype. The chain recombines TRBV5-5 with TRBJ1-4; D is unresolved. The CDR3 spans 13 residues. Trimming removed 4 bases at V and 3 bases at J, with 7 bases between. From germline, CDR1 is SGHKS and CDR2 YYEKEE (reference sequence). This CDR3 is CASSGQPNEKLFF. The CDR3, as DNA: TGTGCCAGCAGCGGGCAGCCTAATGAAAAACTGTTTTTT.

The chain combines TRBV6-5 with TRBJ2-7, with 7 positions matching TRBD2. CDR1 and CDR2 from the germline V gene are MNHEY and SVGAGI. The CDR3 consists of 16 residues. V lost 2 bases to trimming and J lost 4 bases; unmatched junction nucleotides: 11. The CDR3 nucleotides read TGTGCCAGCAGTTACCTCCCGAACGGGGAGGGGTACGAGCAGTACTTC. Translated: CASSYLPNGEGYEQYF.

This clonotype has more than one count but fewer than ten. This sequence joins TRBV5-1 and TRBJ2-1, with TRBD1 matching 11 bases. Germline CDR1 is SGHRS and CDR2 is YFSETQ. This CDR3 has 14 amino acids. V shed 3 bases, J shed 7 bases, and the junction held 3 bases outside the gene matches. The CDR3 DNA is TGCGCCAGCAGCTCCCGGGACAGGGGGAATGAGCAGTTCTTC. Residues: CASSSRDRGNEQFF.

The chain is built from TRBV20-1 and TRBJ2-1; a weak D match, TRBD2 (6 bases). Germline V gene data show CDR1 as DFQATT and CDR2 as SNEGSKA (reference sequence). CDR3 length: 12 residues. The V end lost 7 bases, the J end lost 5 bases, and 12 bases lay between the germline ends. CDR3 region: CSGRETNNEQFF. DNA of the CDR3: TGCAGTGGCCGGGAGACAAACAATGAGCAGTTCTTC.

The rearrangement joins TRBV4-2 to TRBJ2-7, with unresolved D. Germline CDR1 and CDR2: LGHNA and YNFKEQ. The CDR3 extends over 15 amino acids. Trimming removed 0 bases from V and 0 bases from J, with 9 bases in between. The CDR3 loop is CASSQDRRHSYEQYF. CDR3 DNA sequence: TGTGCCAGCAGCCAAGATAGGAGACACTCCTACGAGCAGTACTTC.

This chain joins TRBV19 and TRBJ2-1, with 9 bases aligning to TRBD2. The CDR3 loop spans 15 amino acids. Germline loops: CDR1 LNHDA, CDR2 SQIVND (reference sequence). V dropped 3 bases and J dropped 2; count of bases not matched to a gene: 2. The CDR3 nucleotides read TGTGCCAGTAGTATGACTAGCGGCGCCTACAATGAGCAGTTCTTC. Protein: CASSMTSGAYNEQFF.

The chain carries TRBV6-2 or TRBV6-3 and TRBJ2-7; perhaps D is TRBD1 or TRBD2 (6 bases each). The CDR3 is 16 amino acids. Trimming left V 4 bases short and J 3 bases short, with 19 bases between. In germline, CDR1 is MNHEY, CDR2 SVGEGT. The CDR3 is CASSSPRDIRGYEQYF. For the CDR3, the DNA is TGTGCCAGCAGTTCACCGCGGGACATTAGGGGCTACGAGCAGTACTTC.

Only a few counts were recorded for this clonotype. The CDR3 DNA is TGTGCCAGCAGTCCACAACGGGGTTTGGGCCACGAGCAGTACTTC. It encodes CASSPQRGLGHEQYF. The chain uses TRBV6-2 or TRBV6-3 and TRBJ2-7; a possible D gene is TRBD2 (5 bases). Germline values: CDR1 MNHEY, CDR2 SVGEGT. Trimming pared 5 bases from V and 5 bases from J, leaving 19 bases between. The CDR3 length is 15 residues.

In this sample, this clonotype turned up a few times. The chain has TRBV6-1 and TRBJ2-1, with 7 positions matching TRBD1. The CDR3 has 16 amino acids. The germline V gene encodes CDR1 MNHNS and CDR2 SASEGT. The junction had 8 bases not matched to a gene; V was cut back by 6 bases and J by 0 bases. CDR3 loop: CASSMTGLSSYNEQFF. CDR3 nucleotides: TGTGCCAGCAGCATGACAGGGCTCAGCTCCTACAATGAGCAGTTCTTC.

This clonotype has more than one count but fewer than ten. This sequence joins TRBV6-5 and TRBJ2-7, with D unclear. The CDR3 runs 12 residues. Germline CDR1 MNHEY, CDR2 SVGAGI. The V end lost 7 bases, the J end lost 1 base, and 8 bases lay between the germline ends. CDR3 amino acids: CASISSSYEQYF. CDR3 sequence (DNA): TGTGCCAGCATAAGTTCTTCCTACGAGCAGTACTTC.

This clonotype has just a few counts. Its ends do not fully match the called genes, so a read error is possible. The chain recombines TRBV18 with TRBJ2-5, with 8 nucleotides matching TRBD1. Per the germline V gene, CDR1 is KGHSH and CDR2 is LQKENI. This CDR3 is built from 15 residues. CDR3 loop: CASSPQTGDGETQYF. CDR3 bases: TGTGCCAGCTCTCCACAGACAGGGGATGGAGAGACCCAGTACTTC.

This chain uses TRBV6-1 with TRBJ2-7; 12 nucleotides align to TRBD2. CDR1 and CDR2 (germline): MNHNS, SASEGT. The CDR3 consists of 14 residues. V trimming: 5 bases; J trimming: 5 bases; junction bases outside the gene matches: 4. This CDR3 reads CASSRLAGVNEQYF. In DNA, the CDR3 is TGTGCCAGCAGTCGACTAGCGGGAGTAAACGAGCAGTACTTC.

A few counts support this clonotype. The CDR3: CASSLGWMNTEAFF. CDR3 nucleotide sequence: TGTGCCAGCAGCTTGGGTTGGATGAACACTGAAGCTTTCTTT. This chain joins TRBV5-5 and TRBJ1-1, with D unresolved. V lost 0 bases and J 0 bases, leaving 6 bases between the germline ends. CDR1 and CDR2 (germline): SGHKS, YYEKEE (reference sequence). This CDR3 contains 14 residues. Full variable domain (outside the CDR3, taken from reference TRBV5-5 and TRBJ1-1): DAGVTQSPTHLIKTRGQQVTLRCSPISGHKSVSWYQQVLGQGPQFIFQYYEKEERGRGNFPDRFSARQFPNYSSELNVNALLLGDSALYLCASSLGWMNTEAFFGQGTRLTVV.

The chain carries TRBV7-2 and TRBJ1-2; 9 bases line up with TRBD1. V trimming: 5 bases; J trimming: 6 bases; junction bases outside the gene matches: 7. The germline CDR1 and CDR2 sequences are SGHTA and FQGNSA. This CDR3 region has 14 residues. CDR3 in DNA: TGTGCCAGCAGCGAACAGGGGGCTGCGGATGGCTACACCTTC. Translated, it gives CASSEQGAADGYTF.

This clonotype showed up many times. The chain links TRBV12-3 or TRBV12-4 to TRBJ1-6, with 8 bases fitting TRBD1. The CDR3 consists of 15 residues. Trimming removed 0 bases from V and 7 bases from J; junction bases left unmatched: 2. The CDR3 loop reads CASSLAGTGNSPLHF. The CDR3 region has the DNA TGTGCCAGCAGTTTAGCCGGGACAGGAAATTCACCCCTCCACTTT.